This T cell receptor beta chain was documented in a study of T cell repertoires in cytomegalovirus infection. Across the whole study: Recently identified HLA-C-restricted CMV epitopes were used, and well-studied HLA-B-restricted CMV epitopes were used as well. Both CMV infection and a matching HLA type were indicated by public TCR beta signatures. Study-wide findings and caveats: Pooled public TCR beta family frequency picked out CMV carriers with the relevant HLA. It was HLA-C-restricted CMV-specific TCR beta clonotypes that dominated the response ex vivo.

TCRdb passed the reads through MiXCR, listing each CDR3 protein once. The sample carries about 740,000 distinct CDR3 sequences, about 30% recorded once. The germline V gene encodes CDR1 SGHVS and CDR2 FNYEAQ. Trimming removed 1 base from V and 0 bases from J, with 20 bases in between. CDR3 size: 19 residues. As concerns this clonotype: Its antigen is not known.

The material sequenced was cultured PBMCs, taken from culture after CMV antigen stimulation. This clonotype originated in a human donor in good health (CMV status not recorded). Some clones in this sample may be carry-over from other donors' samples. The chain employs TRBV7-6 and TRBJ2-3; TRBD1 might be the D (6 bases). The CDR3 sequence: CASSLGRHRARTSTDTQYF. CDR3 DNA: TGTGCCAGCAGCTTAGGCCGGCACAGGGCGAGGACTAGCACAGATACGCAGTATTTT.